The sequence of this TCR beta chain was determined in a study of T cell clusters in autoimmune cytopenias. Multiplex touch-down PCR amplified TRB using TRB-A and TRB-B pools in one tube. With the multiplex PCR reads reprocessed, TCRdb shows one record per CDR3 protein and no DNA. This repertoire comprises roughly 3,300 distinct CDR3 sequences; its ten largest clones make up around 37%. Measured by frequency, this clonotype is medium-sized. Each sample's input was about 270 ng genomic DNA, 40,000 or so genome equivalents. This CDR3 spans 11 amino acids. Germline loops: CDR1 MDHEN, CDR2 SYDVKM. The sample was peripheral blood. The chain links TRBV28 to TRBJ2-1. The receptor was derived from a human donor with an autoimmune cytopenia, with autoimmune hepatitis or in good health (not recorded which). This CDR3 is CASSYQTEQFF. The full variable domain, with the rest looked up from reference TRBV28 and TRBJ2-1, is DVKVTQSSRYLVKRTGEKVFLECVQDMDHENMFWYRQDPGLGLRLIYFSYDVKMKEKGDIPEGYSVSREKKERFSLILESASTNQTSMYLCASSYQTEQFFGPGTRLTVL.